Below, 14 T cell receptor beta chains from the same sample are listed, as sequenced in a study of cytomegalovirus exposure and HLA in healthy donors. Amplification used 60 Vbeta primers and 13 Jbeta primers. The table came from immunoSEQ multiplex PCR; TCRdb's copy has only in-frame clones and leaves some out. The sample is made up of 100,000 to 150,000 clones, and the top ten hold approximately 1.7% of it. Material: PBMCs. These receptors were collected from a man aged 18 to 29 in good health and CMV-seronegative.

The chain joins TRBV28 to TRBJ2-7, with D maybe TRBD2 (6 bases). The CDR3 is 16 amino acids. The V gene lost 2 bases and the J gene lost 9 bases, with 23 bases spanning the gap. From germline, CDR1 is MDHEN and CDR2 SYDVKM. CDR3 in DNA: TGTGCCAGCAGTTTACCTACTACTCCCGGGAGTCAGGGGCAGTACTTC. It translates to CASSLPTTPGSQGQYF.

The chain employs TRBV9 and TRBJ1-1, with a weak D call TRBD1 (6 bases). Germline CDR1 reads SGDLS; CDR2 reads YYNGEE. The CDR3 runs 16 residues. V lost 3 bases and J lost 9, with 24 bases in between. Here the CDR3 reads CASSGTGTGGMGKAFF. The CDR3 region has the DNA TGTGCCAGCAGCGGCACGGGGACGGGGGGCATGGGGAAAGCTTTCTTT.

The chain employs TRBV7-8 and TRBJ1-1, with D hard to call. The CDR3 totals 14 residues. V shed 2 bases and J shed 2 bases, with 9 bases lying between them. Germline CDR1 SGHVS, CDR2 FQNEAQ. CDR3: CASSLLASNTEAFF. Here the CDR3 DNA reads TGTGCCAGCAGCTTACTGGCCTCTAACACTGAAGCTTTCTTT.

The chain employs TRBV5-1 and TRBJ1-3; 7 bases agree with TRBD1. This CDR3 has 18 residues. Germline CDR1 and CDR2: SGHRS and YFSETQ. The V gene end was trimmed by 0 bases and the J gene end by 0 bases; junction bases not matched to a gene: 9. CDR3 sequence: CASSLAGQSSFSGNTIYF. As DNA, the CDR3 is TGCGCCAGCAGCTTGGCGGGACAGAGTTCATTCTCTGGAAACACCATATATTTT.

The chain links TRBV14 to TRBJ2-6; no firm D call. Per the germline V gene, CDR1 is SGHDN and CDR2 is FVKESK. The CDR3 contains 13 residues. The V and J ends lost 4 bases and 10 bases respectively, with 11 bases between them. The CDR3 spells CASSRRGANVLTF. The CDR3 DNA reads as TGTGCCAGCAGCCGTCGAGGAGCGAACGTCCTGACTTTC.

The chain recombines TRBV6-4 with TRBJ2-3, with 8 bases identical to TRBD1. Germline V CDR1 and CDR2: MRHNA, SNTAGT. The CDR3 length is 16 residues. The ends lost 3 bases at V and 2 bases at J; junction bases unmatched: 7. For the CDR3, the DNA is TGTGCCAGCAGTGAGGGGACAGGTTTTCCCACAGATACGCAGTATTTT. It codes for CASSEGTGFPTDTQYF.

The rearrangement joins TRBV29-1 to TRBJ1-2; 7 nucleotides line up with TRBD1. Trimming at V came to 3 bases and at J to 0 bases, leaving 7 bases not matched to a gene. The CDR3 runs to 15 residues. Germline V CDR1 and CDR2: SQVTM, ANQGSEA. This CDR3 is CSVDGGQVANYGYTF. The CDR3 coding sequence is TGCAGCGTTGATGGCGGACAGGTAGCTAACTATGGCTACACCTTC.

This chain links TRBV18 with TRBJ2-7, with D possibly being TRBD1 (6 bases). V dropped 4 bases and J dropped 12 bases, with 19 bases sitting between them. Germline values: CDR1 KGHSH, CDR2 LQKENI. The CDR3 runs to 13 residues. CDR3 in amino acids: CASSLTDSGLTYF. The DNA of the CDR3 is TGTGCCAGCTCACTGACGGACAGCGGCCTGACGTACTTC.

The rearrangement uses TRBV15 and TRBJ1-2; TRBD1 might be the D (6 bases). From germline, CDR1 is LNHNV and CDR2 YYDKDF (reference sequence). V lost 0 bases, J lost 6 bases, and 20 bases lay in between. The CDR3 runs 17 residues. The CDR3 reads CATSRDHSAGARHGYTF. The CDR3 bases are TGTGCCACCAGCAGAGACCACTCGGCGGGGGCTAGGCATGGCTACACCTTC.

The V gene is TRBV5-4, the J gene TRBJ1-1; unclear D gene. V lost 4 bases and J 3 bases, leaving 4 bases between the germline ends. Germline V gene sequence: CDR1 SGHNT, CDR2 YYREEE (reference sequence). The CDR3 has 11 amino acids. CDR3 sequence: CASSIDTEAFF. In nucleotides, the CDR3 is TGTGCCAGCAGCATCGACACTGAAGCTTTCTTT. Supplemented by reference TRBV5-4 and TRBJ1-1, the full variable domain reads ETGVTQSPTHLIKTRGQQVTLRCSSQSGHNTVSWYQQALGQGPQFIFQYYREEENGRGNFPPRFSGLQFPNYSSELNVNALELDDSALYLCASSIDTEAFFGQGTRLTVV.

The chain links TRBV6-5 to TRBJ2-3; weak D call: TRBD2 (5 bases). The CDR3 consists of 16 residues. Trimming left V 0 bases short and J 0 bases short, with 10 bases between. Per germline, CDR1 MNHEY and CDR2 SVGAGI. CDR3 coding DNA: TGTGCCAGCAGTTACTCTGGTCGGGGAAGCACAGATACGCAGTATTTT. Its protein is CASSYSGRGSTDTQYF.

The V and J genes are TRBV11-2 and TRBJ2-1; 8 nucleotides agree with TRBD2. Germline values: CDR1 SGHAT, CDR2 FQNNGV. CDR3 length: 17 amino acids. Losses at the gene ends were 6 bases for V and 4 bases for J; bases not matched to a gene: 14. The CDR3 spells CASRKYFYREGYNEQFF. DNA for the CDR3: TGTGCCAGCAGGAAATACTTTTACCGGGAGGGTTACAATGAGCAGTTCTTC.

Here the CDR3 reads CASTGDTLTYGYTF. Written as DNA, the CDR3 is TGTGCCAGCACCGGGGACACCCTGACCTATGGCTACACCTTC. This chain connects TRBV7-2 to TRBJ1-2, with D perhaps matching TRBD1 (6 bases). In germline, CDR1 is SGHTA, CDR2 FQGNSA. There are 14 residues in the CDR3. Deletions cut 7 bases from V and 4 bases from J, with 16 bases between.

J is TRBJ2-1 and V is TRBV7-3, with TRBD2 matching over 10 bases. Losses at the gene ends were 4 bases for V and 9 bases for J; bases not matched to a gene: 12. This CDR3 comprises 16 residues. Germline CDR1 is SGHTA and CDR2 is FQGTGA. The CDR3 is CASSYRGAGGPGEQFF. The DNA for the CDR3 is TGTGCCAGCAGCTACCGCGGAGCGGGAGGGCCCGGTGAGCAGTTCTTC.